This TCR beta chain was identified in a study of blood T cell repertoires in COVID-19. Study context: COVID-19 samples, acute and convalescent, were from the United States, Italy and Spain. Nucleic acid was either cDNA or gDNA, and it came from T cells, B-cell-depleted T cells, or PBMCs.

Authors' methods: Researchers report that nucleated cell counts were estimated from reference gene primer amplification. Sequenced by immunoSEQ multiplex PCR; TCRdb stores in-frame clones only, minus some. V, J and clone size were drawn from that table, and D and trimming were deduced from the DNA. The sample consists of 40,000 to 45,000 clones, 86% of them appearing once. The CDR3 is 15 residues long. Trimming took 3 bases from V and 8 from J; bases not matched to a gene: 7. CDR1 and CDR2 (germline): MGHDK, SYGVNS. This chain joins TRBV25-1 and TRBJ2-1; 10 nucleotides line up with TRBD2. The clonotype was recovered from a man aged 60-69 years with active COVID-19. The sequenced sample was peripheral blood. The CDR3 DNA sequence: TGTGCCAGCAGTGATACTAGCGGGAAAAGTGATGAGCAGTTCTTC. Its translation is CASSDTSGKSDEQFF.